The 20 T cell receptor beta chains given below trace back to one sample, sequenced in a study of graft-versus-host responses after intestinal transplantation. The protocol was immunoSEQ multiplex PCR, while the TCRdb copy is restricted to in-frame clones and leaves out a portion. The table lists approximately 5,000 clones, 72% of them singletons. This sample comprised PBMCs, obtained 541 days after intestinal transplant. These TCRs come from a human patient who received an intestinal transplant, so some T cells may come from the graft donor.

V is TRBV6-5 and J is TRBJ1-5; D is perhaps TRBD1 (5 bases). V lost 7 bases to trimming and J lost 3 bases, with 16 bases between them. The CDR3 is 15 residues long. In germline, CDR1 is MNHEY, CDR2 SVGAGI. CDR3 bases: TGTGCCAGCACTTTTACCTGGGGGGTCAATCAGCCCCAGCATTTT. Its protein is CASTFTWGVNQPQHF.

The rearrangement uses TRBV19 and TRBJ1-5, with D possibly matching TRBD1 (5 bases). V lost 3 bases to trimming and J lost 1 base, with 7 bases between them. CDR3 length equals 14 residues. From germline, CDR1 is LNHDA and CDR2 SQIVND (reference sequence). As DNA, the CDR3 is TGTGCCAGTAGTATCTGGGACAGCAATCAGCCCCAGCATTTT. Amino acids: CASSIWDSNQPQHF.

This clone was detected a few times. The CDR3 protein is CASSYSKGGGYEQYF. The CDR3, as DNA: TGTGCCAGCAGTTACTCAAAAGGGGGAGGATACGAGCAGTACTTC. This rearrangement joins TRBV6-5 to TRBJ2-7; D is tentatively TRBD1 or TRBD2 (6 bases each). V lost 0 bases and J 4 bases, leaving 13 bases between the germline ends. The CDR3 length is 15 residues. Germline CDR1 is MNHEY and CDR2 is SVGAGI.

Remarks on this clone: Relative to the germline gene, one junction end is altered; a read error may explain this. The rearrangement uses TRBV6-4 and TRBJ2-2; TRBD1 agrees at 9 bases. The germline gives CDR1 MRHNA, CDR2 SNTAGT. This CDR3 is built from 15 residues. CDR3 in amino acids: CASSDGQGNTGGLFF. The CDR3 nucleotides read TGTGCCAGCAGTGATGGACAGGGGAACACCGGGGGGCTGTTTTTT.

This clone is categorized as large (0.1 to 1%). The chain uses TRBV4-3 and TRBJ1-3; a possible D gene is TRBD1 (6 bases). Germline CDR1 is LGHNA and CDR2 is YSLEER. The V end was cut by 0 bases, the J end by 2 bases, with 11 bases between. The CDR3 is made up of 16 amino acids. CDR3 sequence (DNA): TGCGCCAGCAGCCAAGAACAGGGTTTCACTGGAAACACCATATATTTT. It translates to CASSQEQGFTGNTIYF.

The J gene is TRBJ1-3, the V gene TRBV18; D remains unclear. This CDR3 is built from 15 residues. Germline V gene lookup returns CDR1 KGHSH and CDR2 LQKENI. The ends were cut back, 0 bases at V and 0 bases at J, with 6 bases in the middle. The CDR3 nucleotides are TGTGCCAGCTCACCACCTGAGTTCTCTGGAAACACCATATATTTT. It is translated as CASSPPEFSGNTIYF.

This clone was detected a few times. V gene TRBV21-1 combines with J gene TRBJ1-4; no DNA check was done on the table's D call, TRBD1. TRBV21-1 is an annotated pseudogene. This CDR3 region has 16 residues. CDR3 in amino acids: CASSHSGGDGGEKLFF. CDR3 bases: TGTGCCAGCAGCCATTCAGGGGGCGACGGCGGTGAAAAACTGTTTTTT.

The genes are TRBV27 and TRBJ1-2; TRBD1 matches at 7 bases. The germline CDR1 and CDR2 sequences are MNHEY and SMNVEV (reference sequence). CDR3 length: 15 amino acids. The J segment lost 0 bases and the V segment lost 3 bases, leaving 4 bases of the junction unmatched. CDR3 bases: TGTGCCAGCAGTTTTTCAGGGGGGGCTAACTATGGCTACACCTTC. Translation gives CASSFSGGANYGYTF.

In its sample, this clone was seen a few times. The same CDR3 also results from other DNA sequences found in this sample. The chain joins TRBV7-3 to TRBJ1-5, with 8 bases lining up with TRBD1. Per germline, CDR1 SGHTA and CDR2 FQGTGA. This CDR3 region has 14 residues. Trimming removed 2 bases from V and 4 bases from J; junction bases left unmatched: 1. The CDR3 sequence: CASSLGTGNQPQHF. DNA of the CDR3: TGTGCCAGCAGCTTAGGGACAGGTAATCAGCCCCAGCATTTT.

V usage is TRBV6-1 and J usage is TRBJ2-1, with 8 bases lining up with TRBD1. CDR1 is MNHNS and CDR2 is SASEGT in the germline V gene. The CDR3 contains 15 residues. The V gene end was trimmed by 5 bases and the J gene end by 0 bases; junction bases not matched to a gene: 3. CDR3 amino acids: CASSPTGGSYNEQFF. CDR3 nucleotide sequence: TGTGCCAGCAGTCCCACAGGGGGCTCCTACAATGAGCAGTTCTTC.

CDR3 nucleotide sequence: TGTGCCAGCAGGGGGACAGGGGACTATGGCTACACCTTC. This encodes CASRGTGDYGYTF. The rearrangement uses TRBV6-6 and TRBJ1-2; 10 bases are shared with TRBD1. V shed 6 bases and J 3 bases; nucleotides not matched to a gene: 1. Germline CDR1 reads MNHNY; CDR2 reads SVGAGI (reference sequence). This CDR3 spans 13 amino acids.

The count of this clone is one. The chain carries TRBV14 and TRBJ1-6; tentative D call: TRBD1 (6 bases). Germline lookup yields CDR1 SGHDN and CDR2 FVKESK. V lost 1 base and J 6 bases, leaving 10 bases between the germline ends. CDR3 length equals 15 residues. CDR3 DNA: TGTGCCAGCAGCCAAGGCGGACAGCGTAATTCACCCCTCCACTTT. Residues: CASSQGGQRNSPLHF.

This rearrangement joins TRBV7-2 to TRBJ2-3, with D hard to call. The CDR3 consists of 12 residues. The V and J ends lost 4 bases and 4 bases respectively, with 6 bases between them. The germline CDR1 and CDR2 sequences are SGHTA and FQGNSA. The CDR3 nucleotides read TGTGCCAGCAGCTGGACCTCAGATACGCAGTATTTT. Residues: CASSWTSDTQYF.

V is TRBV12-5 and J is TRBJ2-3; D is ambiguous. Germline V gives CDR1 LGHNT, CDR2 FRNRAP. V lost 4 bases, J lost 6 bases, and 8 bases lay in between. The CDR3 has 12 amino acids. CDR3 nucleotides: TGTGCTAGTGGTTCCCGCAGGGATACGCAGTATTTT. It translates to CASGSRRDTQYF.

The chain employs TRBV5-6 and TRBJ1-1; no clear D gene. V dropped 1 base and J dropped 1 base, with 11 bases sitting between them. Germline V gives CDR1 SGHDT, CDR2 YYEEEE. The CDR3 is made up of 15 amino acids. CDR3 amino acids: CASSLPLIGNTEAFF. In nucleotides, the CDR3 is TGTGCCAGCAGCTTGCCCTTAATAGGGAACACTGAAGCTTTCTTT.

The chain links TRBV11-3 to TRBJ1-1; D is ambiguous. The CDR3 consists of 17 residues. Germline V gene data show CDR1 as SGHNT and CDR2 as YENEEA. Trimming stripped 4 bases from V and 1 base from J, with 19 bases between. CDR3: CASSSPAGSPTNTEAFF. DNA for the CDR3: TGTGCCAGCAGCTCCCCGGCCGGTTCCCCGACGAACACTGAAGCTTTCTTT.

The genes are TRBV5-1 and TRBJ2-1, with 8 bases aligning to TRBD2. Germline CDR1 is SGHRS and CDR2 is YFSETQ. J lost 6 bases, V lost 0 bases, and 2 bases had no gene match. The CDR3 runs 14 residues. The DNA of the CDR3 is TGCGCCAGCAGCTTGGCCGGGACTAGCAATGAGCAGTTCTTC. This translates into CASSLAGTSNEQFF.

The chain couples TRBV6-1 to TRBJ1-1, with unresolved D. Germline values: CDR1 MNHNS, CDR2 SASEGT. Trimming removed 5 bases at V and 1 base at J, with 8 bases between. The CDR3 has 13 residues. As DNA, the CDR3 is TGTGCCAGCAGTACCCGGGAGAACACTGAAGCTTTCTTT. Protein: CASSTRENTEAFF.

The chain is built from TRBV5-1 and TRBJ2-7; 9 positions agree with TRBD1. The CDR3 is made up of 16 amino acids. The V and J ends lost 4 bases and 4 bases, in that order; junction bases with no gene match: 12. From germline, CDR1 is SGHRS and CDR2 YFSETQ. The CDR3 coding sequence is TGCGCCAGCAGCCCACCGTCGACAGGGGGGGGGTACGAGCAGTACTTC. The encoded protein is CASSPPSTGGGYEQYF.

The chain has TRBV25-1 and TRBJ2-7; possibly TRBD2 for D (5 bases). Germline V gene data show CDR1 as MGHDK and CDR2 as SYGVNS. With 1 base removed from V and 0 bases from J, the gap between germline ends came to 7 bases. The CDR3 loop spans 14 amino acids. The CDR3 DNA is TGTGCCAGCAGTGAATTGGGGAGCTCCTACGAGCAGTACTTC. Amino acid sequence: CASSELGSSYEQYF.